The following is a TCR beta chain sequence with its context. Its antigen remains unidentified. The CDR3 loop spans 16 amino acids. V shed 0 bases, J shed 0 bases, and the junction held 3 bases outside the gene matches. Germline CDR1 ENHRY, CDR2 SYGVKD. This sample stems from a study of regulatory and conventional T cells in RAG deficiency. Sequenced by immunoSEQ multiplex PCR; TCRdb stores in-frame clones only, minus some. The data show fewer than 35,000 clones, 75% to 90% seen once. The study, taken as a whole, reports: Compared with controls, unique Treg TCR beta sequences dropped roughly 94-fold in Omenn syndrome and CID/AS.

The same data also contributed to another study, on regulatory T cells. That report adds: The PCR used 52 TRBV and 13 TRBJ primers.

J is TRBJ2-7 and V is TRBV10-3, with TRBD2 matching over 9 bases. The sequence was collected from a human donor in good health. The sequenced sample consisted of CD8+ T cells sorted from blood. The CDR3 loop is CAISESKRGDSYEQYF. The CDR3 bases are TGTGCCATCAGTGAGTCGAAGCGGGGGGACTCCTACGAGCAGTACTTC.